The present TCR beta chain was sequenced within a study of identical twins. V lost 1 base to trimming and J lost 0 bases, with 10 bases between them. Germline CDR1 and CDR2: SEHNR and FQNEAQ (reference sequence). The CDR3 contains 16 residues. This clonotype was seen more than once but under ten times. TCRdb re-called the 5' RACE reads with MiXCR, one entry per CDR3 protein. The table shows roughly 280,000 distinct CDR3 sequences, with 8.5% to 9.5% occurring only once. The same specimen was also included in a second study, on yellow fever vaccine responses in identical twins.

The TCR sequence derives from a woman between 18 and 29 years old in good health. Source material: CD8+ T cells sorted from blood. The rearrangement uses TRBV7-9 and TRBJ2-1; tentative D call: TRBD1 (5 bases). The DNA for the CDR3 is TGTGCCAGCAGCTTAGGTGGGGCTGGCTCCTACAATGAGCAGTTCTTC. Translating gives CASSLGGAGSYNEQFF.